One sample yielded the 21 T cell receptor beta chains listed below, sequenced in a study of CD8 T cells in Susac syndrome. RNA totalling roughly 0.45 to 1 ug underwent reverse transcription with random hexamers. TCRdb reprocessed the immunoSEQ multiplex PCR reads with MiXCR, giving one entry per CDR3 protein. Of nearly 200,000 distinct CDR3 sequences in the sample, about 96% were seen once. Sequencing was performed on CD4+ T cells from PBMCs. The receptors were gathered from a human donor with multiple sclerosis.

The chain is built from TRBV12-3 or TRBV12-4 and TRBJ1-2; D ambiguous. V lost 4 bases to trimming and J lost 7 bases, with 16 bases between them. CDR3 length: 14 amino acids. CDR3 region: CASSSLNARSGYTF. The DNA for the CDR3 is TGTGCCAGCAGTTCTTTGAATGCCCGCTCTGGCTACACCTTC.

The J gene is TRBJ1-1, the V gene TRBV4-1; possible D gene TRBD1, 5 bases. The germline V gene encodes CDR1 MGHRA and CDR2 YSYEKL. CDR3 length equals 13 residues. V was clipped by 7 bases and J by 5 bases, with 14 bases between them. The CDR3 bases are TGCGCCAGCAATACCCCCGGGGGAACTGAAGCTTTCTTT. Translating gives CASNTPGGTEAFF.

V usage is TRBV29-1 and J usage is TRBJ1-1; D gene unclear. This CDR3 has 14 amino acids. V dropped 3 bases and J dropped 1 base, with 12 bases sitting between them. CDR1 is SQVTM, CDR2 ANQGSEA, per germline. CDR3 in amino acids: CSVEKVKRNTEAFF. For the CDR3, the DNA is TGCAGCGTTGAGAAAGTTAAGAGGAACACTGAAGCTTTCTTT.

This clonotype was counted a few times. This chain joins TRBV27 and TRBJ2-6, with no clear D. CDR3 length: 15 amino acids. V was trimmed by 2 bases and J by 0 bases, leaving 5 bases between them. CDR1 and CDR2 (germline): MNHEY, SMNVEV (reference sequence). The CDR3 reads CASSLASSGANVLTF. In nucleotides, the CDR3 is TGTGCCAGCAGTTTAGCCAGCTCTGGGGCCAACGTCCTGACTTTC.

The chain employs TRBV9 and TRBJ2-7; possibly TRBD1 for D (5 bases). The CDR3 loop spans 16 amino acids. Trimming left V 1 base short and J 3 bases short, with 17 bases between. Germline values: CDR1 SGDLS, CDR2 YYNGEE. CDR3 nucleotide sequence: TGTGCCAGCAGCGTATCCCACCGTGGTGACAGCTACGAGCAGTACTTC. Translated, it gives CASSVSHRGDSYEQYF.

This chain connects TRBV20-1 to TRBJ1-5; the match to TRBD1 covers 8 bases. The V and J ends lost 3 bases and 7 bases, in that order; junction bases with no gene match: 11. The CDR3 spans 15 residues. From germline, CDR1 is DFQATT and CDR2 SNEGSKA (reference sequence). CDR3 DNA: TGCAGTGCTAGCCTAGTAGGGGCAGGGGGCCAGCCCCAGCATTTT. Translation: CSASLVGAGGQPQHF.

The chain links TRBV9 to TRBJ2-7; 8 nucleotides line up with TRBD2. V trimming: 4 bases; J trimming: 0 bases; junction bases outside the gene matches: 6. The germline V gene encodes CDR1 SGDLS and CDR2 YYNGEE. The CDR3 consists of 15 residues. The CDR3 DNA reads as TGTGCCAGCAGCCACGGGACTAGTGACTCCTACGAGCAGTACTTC. Translation: CASSHGTSDSYEQYF.

The chain's CDR3 is CSVVRRGADTQYF. DNA of the CDR3: TGCAGCGTTGTACGAAGGGGGGCAGATACGCAGTATTTT. The chain recombines TRBV29-1 with TRBJ2-3, with D tentatively TRBD1 or TRBD2 (6 bases each). Germline V lookup: CDR1 SQVTM, CDR2 ANQGSEA. This CDR3 contains 13 residues. V lost 4 bases, J lost 4 bases, and 12 bases lay in between.

The chain couples TRBV2 to TRBJ2-4; D ambiguous. The CDR3 totals 12 residues. CDR1 SNHLY and CDR2 FYNNEI come from the germline V gene. Trimming cost V 5 bases and J 7 bases, with 9 bases left between them. CDR3 coding DNA: TGTGCCAGCAGTCAACAGAGGAACATTCAGTACTTC. This translates into CASSQQRNIQYF.

This clonotype has a single count. This chain uses TRBV4-1 with TRBJ2-1; the match to TRBD2 covers 7 bases. V was pared by 4 bases and J by 8 bases, with 8 bases of the junction left unmatched. The V gene's germline CDR1 is MGHRA and CDR2 YSYEKL. The CDR3 contains 14 residues. CDR3 DNA: TGCGCCAGCAGCCTGGGACTAACCGCGCATGAGCAGTTCTTC. Protein sequence: CASSLGLTAHEQFF.

This chain joins TRBV6-6 and TRBJ2-1; TRBD1 is a possible D gene (5 bases). The germline V gene encodes CDR1 MNHNY and CDR2 SVGAGI (reference sequence). The length of the CDR3 is 12 residues. V was cut by 7 bases and J by 5 bases, with 9 bases left in between. CDR3 loop: CASKDRDNEQFF. The CDR3 DNA reads TGTGCCAGCAAAGACAGAGACAATGAGCAGTTCTTC.

This chain links TRBV20-1 with TRBJ2-4, with D uncertain. V was shortened by 5 bases and J by 7 bases, with 15 bases between the two germline ends. The germline V gene has CDR1 DFQATT and CDR2 SNEGSKA (reference sequence). This CDR3 region has 13 residues. CDR3 sequence: CSAARSGENIQYF. The CDR3 bases are TGCAGTGCTGCCAGGTCGGGCGAGAACATTCAGTACTTC.

The chain recombines TRBV12-3 or TRBV12-4 with TRBJ2-7; TRBD2 agrees at 12 bases. The J segment lost 6 bases and the V segment lost 5 bases, leaving 5 bases of the junction unmatched. This CDR3 is 14 amino acids long. The CDR3 bases are TGTGCCAGCAGTCACCTAGCGGGAGGGGGCGAGCAGTACTTC. Translated, it gives CASSHLAGGGEQYF.

J is TRBJ2-4 and V is TRBV30; 9 positions agree with TRBD1. The CDR3 totals 14 residues. J lost 8 bases, V lost 4 bases, and 9 bases had no gene match. CDR1 and CDR2 (germline): GTSNPN, SVGIG (reference sequence). CDR3: CAWMGQGLRDIQYF. DNA of the CDR3: TGTGCCTGGATGGGACAGGGCCTTCGGGACATTCAGTACTTC. Filled out from reference TRBV30 and TRBJ2-4, the complete variable domain reads SQTIHQWPATLVQPVGSPLSLECTVEGTSNPNLYWYRQAAGRGLQLLFYSVGIGQISSEVPQNLSASRPQDRQFILSSKKLLLSDSGFYLCAWMGQGLRDIQYFGAGTRLSVL.

The V and J genes are TRBV18 and TRBJ1-2; 8 bases are a match to TRBD1. This CDR3 contains 16 residues. After removal of 2 bases from V and 0 bases from J, the junction contained 5 bases not matched to a gene. CDR1 is KGHSH, CDR2 LQKENI, per germline. The CDR3 nucleotides are TGTGCCAGCTCACCAGCGCAGGGGGCTTCTAACTATGGCTACACCTTC. Translating gives CASSPAQGASNYGYTF.

This chain connects TRBV6-6 to TRBJ1-5; D is uncertain. The germline V gene encodes CDR1 MNHNY and CDR2 SVGAGI (reference sequence). CDR3 length: 14 amino acids. V was pared by 7 bases and J by 7 bases, with 17 bases between. The CDR3 sequence: CASTGLSGGQPQHF. CDR3 nucleotide sequence: TGTGCCAGCACCGGGCTATCGGGAGGGCAGCCCCAGCATTTT.

This chain connects TRBV20-1 to TRBJ2-3, with 10 bases matching TRBD2. Per the germline V gene, CDR1 is DFQATT and CDR2 is SNEGSKA (reference sequence). This CDR3 is 16 amino acids long. The V and J ends lost 6 bases and 0 bases, in that order; junction bases with no gene match: 9. Written as DNA, the CDR3 is TGCAGTGCAACCGGGACTAGCGCCTTGAGCACAGATACGCAGTATTTT. This translates into CSATGTSALSTDTQYF.

The chain couples TRBV20-1 to TRBJ2-1; D perhaps matches TRBD1 (6 bases). V was pared by 5 bases and J by 7 bases, with 21 bases between. In germline, CDR1 is DFQATT, CDR2 SNEGSKA (reference sequence). The CDR3 extends over 15 amino acids. DNA for the CDR3: TGCAGTGCTTCCCGAGCCGGTAGTAGGGGGAATGAGCAGTTCTTC. It is translated as CSASRAGSRGNEQFF.

J is TRBJ2-7 and V is TRBV29-1; no firm D call. The CDR3 totals 14 residues. V gave up 4 bases and J gave up 0 bases, with 13 bases separating them. Per the germline V gene, CDR1 is SQVTM and CDR2 is ANQGSEA. The CDR3 loop is CSVVAQLTSYEQYF. CDR3 nucleotide sequence: TGCAGCGTTGTTGCCCAGCTGACCTCCTACGAGCAGTACTTC.

The chain combines TRBV14 with TRBJ2-1, with D perhaps matching TRBD1 or TRBD2 (5 bases each). V was clipped by 1 base and J by 11 bases, with 18 bases between them. This CDR3 has 15 amino acids. CDR1 SGHDN and CDR2 FVKESK come from the germline V gene. The CDR3 sequence: CASSQAGTLSKQQFF. CDR3 sequence (DNA): TGTGCCAGCAGCCAAGCAGGGACGCTGAGTAAACAGCAGTTCTTC. The whole variable domain, remainder taken from reference TRBV14 and TRBJ2-1, is EAGVTQFPSHSVIEKGQTVTLRCDPISGHDNLYWYRRVMGKEIKFLLHFVKESKQDESGMPNNRFLAERTGGTYSTLKVQPAELEDSGVYFCASSQAGTLSKQQFFGPGTRLTVL.

The rearrangement joins TRBV20-1 to TRBJ2-1; 8 nucleotides match TRBD2. The CDR3 spans 15 residues. The V and J ends lost 6 bases and 8 bases, in that order; junction bases with no gene match: 15. Per the germline V gene, CDR1 is DFQATT and CDR2 is SNEGSKA (reference sequence). The CDR3 DNA sequence: TGCAGTGCCCCATCAGTAGCGGGAAGAGTTGATGAGCAGTTCTTC. Translation gives CSAPSVAGRVDEQFF.